This T cell receptor beta chain was captured by sequencing in a study of T cell changes during pregnancy in multiple sclerosis. Clones were read by immunoSEQ multiplex PCR, and TCRdb kept only the in-frame ones, dropping some. The sample comprises about 70,000 clones, roughly 94% of which are singletons, and approximately 0.58% rests with the top ten. The material was peripheral blood, obtained in the third trimester of pregnancy. The TCR comes from a female donor with multiple sclerosis, enrolled in a pregnancy study.

The CDR3 loop reads CASSGLRDQPQHF. CDR3 DNA sequence: TGTGCCAGCAGCGGCCTTCGGGATCAGCCCCAGCATTTT. The V and J genes are TRBV7-9 and TRBJ1-5; D call uncertain. The CDR3 has 13 amino acids. Germline V CDR1 and CDR2: SEHNR, FQNEAQ (reference sequence). Between the trimmed V and J ends, which lost 5 bases and 5 bases, there was a span of 10 bases.